What follows is one T cell receptor (beta chain) and its context. The target antigen is unknown. This entry belongs to a study of T cell responses to AZD1222 COVID-19 vaccine. Findings and caveats of the study: Spike-specific TCR breadth rose after two AZD1222 doses, and depth rose as well. Only a handful of AZD1222 recipients were seropositive at baseline. Researchers took repertoire samples only after the peak T cell response had come.

J lost 5 bases, V lost 0 bases, and 4 bases had no gene match. This CDR3 is built from 15 residues. Germline CDR1 is SGHDT and CDR2 is YYEEEE. Assay: immunoSEQ multiplex PCR; the TCRdb copy retains only in-frame clones and omits some. The sample yields around 20,000 clones, roughly four fifths seen once. Pooled in the analysis were second doses at about 4 or about 12 weeks. The sample in question was peripheral blood, obtained 28 days after the second AZD1222 dose. The chain combines TRBV5-6 with TRBJ2-7; 11 nucleotides line up with TRBD1. The TCR was taken from an adult who received the AZD1222 COVID-19 vaccine. The CDR3 sequence: CASSLGWTGGDEQYF. The CDR3 DNA is TGTGCCAGCAGCTTGGGTTGGACAGGGGGCGACGAGCAGTACTTC. The whole variable domain, filled in from reference TRBV5-6 and TRBJ2-7, reads DAGVTQSPTHLIKTRGQQVTLRCSPKSGHDTVSWYQQALGQGPQFIFQYYEEEERQRGNFPDRFSGHQFPNYSSELNVNALLLGDSALYLCASSLGWTGGDEQYFGPGTRLTVT.